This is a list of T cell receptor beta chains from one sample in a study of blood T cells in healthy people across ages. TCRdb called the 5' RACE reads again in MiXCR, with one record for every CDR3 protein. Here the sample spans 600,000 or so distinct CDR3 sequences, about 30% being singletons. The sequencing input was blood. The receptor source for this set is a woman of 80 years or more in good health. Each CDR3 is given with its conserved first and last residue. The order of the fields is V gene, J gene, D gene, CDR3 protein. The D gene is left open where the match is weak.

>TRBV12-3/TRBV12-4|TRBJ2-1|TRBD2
CASSYLAGGPNEQFF
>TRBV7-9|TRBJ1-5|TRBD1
CASSLAGQGAGQPQHF
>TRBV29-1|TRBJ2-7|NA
CSVDSTGSGSYEQYF
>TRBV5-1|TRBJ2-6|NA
CASSATGAGANVLTF
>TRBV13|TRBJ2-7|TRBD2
CASSFMGRGDYEQYF
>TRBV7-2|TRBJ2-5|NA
CASSASTRQETQYF
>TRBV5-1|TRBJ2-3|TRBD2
CASSLGAGGMTDTQYF
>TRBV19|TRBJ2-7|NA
CASSIVGGSYEQYF
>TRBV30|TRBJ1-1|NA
CAWSGHLGTTEAFF
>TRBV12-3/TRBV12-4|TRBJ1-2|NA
CASSLTGWEGYTF
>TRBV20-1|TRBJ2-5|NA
CSASLGTLQETQYF
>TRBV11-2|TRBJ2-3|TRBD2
CASSFGARLAGGLRTDTQYF
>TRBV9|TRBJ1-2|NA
CASSLPGMESVGYTF
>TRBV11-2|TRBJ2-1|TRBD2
CASSSDRGLAGGSSSYNEQFF
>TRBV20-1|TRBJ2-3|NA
CSARGGPLVDTQYF
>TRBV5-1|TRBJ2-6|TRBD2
CASSVVGGAFSGANVLTF
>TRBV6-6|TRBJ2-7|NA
CASSSNTVIYEQYF
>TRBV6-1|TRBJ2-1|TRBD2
CASLAGEYNEQFF
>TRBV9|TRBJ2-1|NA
CASSARDSRTNEQFF
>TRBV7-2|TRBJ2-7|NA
CASSLAVYYEQYF
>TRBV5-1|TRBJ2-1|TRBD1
CASSPGTGGYNEQFF
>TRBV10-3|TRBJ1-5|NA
CAISEQGSNQPQHF
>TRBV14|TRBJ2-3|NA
CASSRDSSFGTQYF
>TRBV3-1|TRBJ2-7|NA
CASSARRGTYF
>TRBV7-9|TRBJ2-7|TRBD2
CASSTRTSGYEQYF
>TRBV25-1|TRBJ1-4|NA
CASSERDIWEKLFF